This T cell receptor beta chain is drawn from a study of shared clonotypes between healthy human individuals. The assay was immunoSEQ multiplex PCR, and TCRdb's table has in-frame clones only and misses some. The sample contains fewer than 850,000 clones, 96% of which appear only once. Comment on this clone: Its antigen is still unknown.

Findings and limits, study-wide: Approximately 5% of naive CD4 clonotypes were shared across a few donors. The authors sampled blood alone, and tissue repertoires likely differ. Having only a few donors restricted how much genetic and exposure-history diversity was captured. When compared with the clonotypes that were shared by all four sorted-subset donors, the non-shared clonotypes turned out to have lower generation probabilities.

CD45RO-negative CD8 cells positively selected for CCR7 made up the naive population, which excluded terminally differentiated effector memory CD45RA+ cells. The V gene lost 0 bases and the J gene lost 3 bases, with 12 bases spanning the gap. CDR3 length equals 15 residues. Germline V gene data show CDR1 as LGHNA and CDR2 as YSLEER. This clonotype originated in a man between 25 and 39 years old in good health. V is TRBV4-3 and J is TRBJ2-7, with TRBD1 as a possible D gene (6 bases). The sample was naive CD8+ T cells sorted from blood. In DNA, the CDR3 is TGCGCCAGCAGCCAAGAGCACAGGGCATTCTACGAGCAGTACTTC. It translates to CASSQEHRAFYEQYF.